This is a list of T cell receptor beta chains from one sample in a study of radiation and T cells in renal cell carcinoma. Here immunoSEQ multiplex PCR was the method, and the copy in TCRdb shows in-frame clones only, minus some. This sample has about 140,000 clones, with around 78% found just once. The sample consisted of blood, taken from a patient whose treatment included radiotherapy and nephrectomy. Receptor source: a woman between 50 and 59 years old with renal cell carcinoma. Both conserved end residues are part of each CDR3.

CASSLSLAGLYEQYF TRBV5-1
CASSLAPGGDTQYF TRBV7-2
CARSLRGTPYEQYF TRBV2
CASSPQVGGTKNIQYF TRBV7-3
CASKLGGTNTGELFF TRBV11-2
CASSYGTGGEKLFF TRBV5-8
CASSPGTGQETQYF TRBV7-3
CAWSLWWGSNTEAFF TRBV30
CASSLEGGNTIYF TRBV11-2
CASSPGGEDYEQYF TRBV7-9
CASSQVLNIDSYEQYF TRBV4-3
CASSPVQNQETQYF TRBV18
CAIPWRGATNEQFF TRBV7-9
CASSQDVVSDTATRAFF TRBV4-3
CASKRDILSGNTIYF TRBV2
CASSEDYTGELFF TRBV9
CASSVSPGLAGVGTDTQYF TRBV9
CASRPGGHLNTEAFF TRBV6-5
CASRAREGGDEQFF TRBV5-1
CASSLKIDASFHEQYF TRBV5-4
CASSLFAGTVYSNQPQHF TRBV28
CATSRDQGSYTF TRBV15
CASSPPGQGGTEAFF TRBV19
CASGGPSGRAVAGELFF TRBV5-4
CATWDRGGSYEQYF TRBV7-2
CASSQDRRGGGYTF TRBV4-3
CASSQQGPTNTGELFF TRBV27
CASSIYLREGSGQPQHF TRBV19
CASSPDMNQPQHF TRBV18
CASSFRRGNTGELFF TRBV27
CASSESGTLNTEAFF TRBV10-2
CASSEWTGANEKLFF TRBV10-1